This paragraph covers one T cell receptor beta chain sequence. This sample is part of a study of blood T cell repertoires in COVID-19. TCRdb keeps only in-frame clones here, not all; method: immunoSEQ multiplex PCR. The table has around 200,000 clones, 84% seen once. Cohorts were assigned according to the clinical history that participants reported. There are 15 residues in the CDR3. Per the germline V gene, CDR1 is LNHDA and CDR2 is SQIVND (reference sequence). Trimming left V 5 bases short and J 2 bases short, with 13 bases between. This chain connects TRBV19 to TRBJ1-5, with D uncertain. This TCR was recovered from a woman aged 25 to 39 who had recovered from COVID-19. The specimen was PBMCs or T cells enriched from blood (not recorded which). CDR3 coding DNA: TGTGCCAGTAGTTCTGGCGGTTTAGGCAATCAGCCCCAGCATTTT. Its translation is CASSSGGLGNQPQHF.